One sample yielded the 9 T cell receptor beta chains listed below, sequenced in a study of PD-1 blockade in classical Hodgkin lymphoma. The assay was immunoSEQ multiplex PCR, and TCRdb's table has in-frame clones only and misses some. The table has tens of thousands of clones, 70% seen once. Each patient experienced a relapse that followed autologous stem cell transplantation, and brentuximab vedotin exposure varied. The sequences come from peripheral blood mononuclear cells (PBMCs), collected before the second cycle of nivolumab. These receptors originate from a human donor with classical Hodgkin lymphoma.

In nucleotides, the CDR3 is TGTGCCAGCAGTTCCACAAGCCTAGCCAGCTACGAGCAGTACTTC. Its protein product is CASSSTSLASYEQYF. V and J are TRBV27 and TRBJ2-7; D is perhaps TRBD2 (5 bases). Trimming left V 4 bases short and J 3 bases short, with 16 bases between. Germline lookup yields CDR1 MNHEY and CDR2 SMNVEV (reference sequence). CDR3 length equals 15 residues.

The genes are TRBV28 and TRBJ1-5; D is undetermined. V lost 10 bases, J lost 5 bases, and 18 bases lay in between. Germline V lookup: CDR1 MDHEN, CDR2 SYDVKM. CDR3 length: 14 amino acids. CDR3 nucleotide sequence: TGTGCCACAAGGCCCGTAGGGAGAGATCAGCCCCAGCATTTT. Its translation is CATRPVGRDQPQHF.

V and J are TRBV7-8 and TRBJ1-1, with a weak D call TRBD1 (5 bases). Trimming stripped 3 bases from V and 4 bases from J, with 12 bases between. The CDR3 consists of 14 residues. Germline V gives CDR1 SGHVS, CDR2 FQNEAQ. This chain's CDR3 is CASSFGDGGTEAFF. For the CDR3, the DNA is TGTGCCAGCAGCTTTGGGGACGGGGGCACTGAAGCTTTCTTT.

On this clone: The same CDR3 also results from other DNA sequences found in this sample. The chain recombines TRBV5-6 with TRBJ2-2; D is unclear. This CDR3 has 12 amino acids. CDR1 and CDR2 from the germline V gene are SGHDT and YYEEEE. The V and J ends lost 0 bases and 8 bases respectively, with 5 bases between them. CDR3 coding DNA: TGTGCCAGCAGCTTGGTTGGGGGGGAGCTGTTTTTT. This encodes CASSLVGGELFF.

This clone was found a few times. The J gene is TRBJ2-3, the V gene TRBV6-5; D may match TRBD1 or TRBD2 (6 bases each). The V end lost 8 bases, the J end lost 3 bases, and 12 bases lay between the germline ends. This CDR3 comprises 13 residues. Germline V lookup: CDR1 MNHEY, CDR2 SVGAGI. CDR3: CASGRRGTDTQYF. Written as DNA, the CDR3 is TGTGCCAGCGGGCGGAGGGGGACAGATACGCAGTATTTT.

The gene calls are TRBV5-1 and TRBJ1-3; no firm D call. The germline V and J ends were trimmed by 0 bases and 2 bases, with 9 bases remaining between them. The length of the CDR3 is 15 residues. The germline gives CDR1 SGHRS, CDR2 YFSETQ. CDR3 protein: CASSLGEIAGNTIYF. In DNA, the CDR3 is TGCGCCAGCAGCTTGGGGGAAATTGCTGGAAACACCATATATTTT.

This rearrangement joins TRBV19 to TRBJ2-7; TRBD2 aligns across 10 bases. The CDR3 extends over 14 amino acids. Per germline, CDR1 LNHDA and CDR2 SQIVND (reference sequence). J was trimmed by 7 bases and V by 5 bases; bases with no gene match: 8. The CDR3 region has the DNA TGTGCCAGTAGTTTCCTAGCGGGAGCGAGAGAGCAGTACTTC. Translation: CASSFLAGAREQYF. The whole variable domain, filled in from reference TRBV19 and TRBJ2-7, reads DGGITQSPKYLFRKEGQNVTLSCEQNLNHDAMYWYRQDPGQGLRLIYYSQIVNDFQKGDIAEGYSVSREKKESFPLTVTSAQKNPTAFYLCASSFLAGAREQYFGPGTRLTVT.

The gene calls are TRBV14 and TRBJ1-2; D may be TRBD1 (5 bases). Deletions cut 0 bases from V and 2 bases from J, with 13 bases between. Germline V gene lookup returns CDR1 SGHDN and CDR2 FVKESK. CDR3 size: 16 residues. DNA for the CDR3: TGTGCCAGCAGCCAAGAGAGGGGCTTGTGGAACTATGGCTACACCTTC. Protein product: CASSQERGLWNYGYTF.

This rearrangement joins TRBV10-3 to TRBJ2-7; D is ambiguous. The ends were cut back, 3 bases at V and 2 bases at J, with 8 bases in the middle. The length of the CDR3 is 13 residues. Germline CDR1 reads ENHRY; CDR2 reads SYGVKD. The CDR3 nucleotides read TGTGCCATCAGTGATAATTACCCCTACGAGCAGTACTTC. Its translation: CAISDNYPYEQYF.